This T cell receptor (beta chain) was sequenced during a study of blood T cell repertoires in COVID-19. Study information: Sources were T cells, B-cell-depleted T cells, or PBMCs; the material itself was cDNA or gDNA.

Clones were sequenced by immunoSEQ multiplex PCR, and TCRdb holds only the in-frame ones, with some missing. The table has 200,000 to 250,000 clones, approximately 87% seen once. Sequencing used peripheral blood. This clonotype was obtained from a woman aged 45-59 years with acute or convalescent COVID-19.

CDR3 protein: CASSVDGGVGELFF. The CDR3 DNA reads as TGTGCCAGCAGCGTAGACGGGGGAGTCGGGGAGCTGTTTTTT. The chain is built from TRBV9 and TRBJ2-2, with a possible D match to TRBD2 (6 bases). Germline loops: CDR1 SGDLS, CDR2 YYNGEE. V was trimmed by 0 bases and J by 7 bases, leaving 10 bases between them. This CDR3 region has 14 residues.